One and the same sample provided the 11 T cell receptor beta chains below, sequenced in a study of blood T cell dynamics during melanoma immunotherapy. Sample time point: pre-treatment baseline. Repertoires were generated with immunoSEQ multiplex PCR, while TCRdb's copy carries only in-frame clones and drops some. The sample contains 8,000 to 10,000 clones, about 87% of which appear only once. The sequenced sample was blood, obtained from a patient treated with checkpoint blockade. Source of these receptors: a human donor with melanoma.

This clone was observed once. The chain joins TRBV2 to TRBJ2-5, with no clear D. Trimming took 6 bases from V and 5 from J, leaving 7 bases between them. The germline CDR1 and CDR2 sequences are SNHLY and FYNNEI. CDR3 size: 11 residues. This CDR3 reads CASSAGETQYF. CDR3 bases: TGTGCCAGCAGCGCCGGGGAGACCCAGTACTTC.

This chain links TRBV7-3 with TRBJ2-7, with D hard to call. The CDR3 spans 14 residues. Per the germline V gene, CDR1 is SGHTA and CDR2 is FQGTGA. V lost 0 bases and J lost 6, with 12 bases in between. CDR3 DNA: TGTGCCAGCAGCTTAACCGGTGAGACCGGCGAGCAGTACTTC. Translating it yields CASSLTGETGEQYF.

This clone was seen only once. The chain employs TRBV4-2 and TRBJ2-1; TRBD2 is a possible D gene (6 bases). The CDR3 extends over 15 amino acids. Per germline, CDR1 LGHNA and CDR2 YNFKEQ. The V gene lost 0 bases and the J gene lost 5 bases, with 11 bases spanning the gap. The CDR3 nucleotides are TGTGCCAGCAGCCAAGATTTGGGGGGAAACAATGAGCAGTTCTTC. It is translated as CASSQDLGGNNEQFF.

As DNA, the CDR3 is TGTGCCAGTAGCGAGCCGGGAGGCGTAGATACGCAGTATTTT. This translates into CASSEPGGVDTQYF. The rearrangement links TRBV4-2 to TRBJ2-3; TRBD2 aligns across 7 bases. The CDR3 spans 14 residues. Germline trimming cut 9 bases from V and 5 bases from J; bases unmatched to any gene: 11. Per germline, CDR1 LGHNA and CDR2 YNFKEQ.

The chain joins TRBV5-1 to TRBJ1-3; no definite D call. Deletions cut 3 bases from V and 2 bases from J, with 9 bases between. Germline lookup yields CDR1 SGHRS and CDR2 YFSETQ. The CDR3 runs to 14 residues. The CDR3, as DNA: TGCGCCAGCAGCTGGAACAGTCCTGGAAACACCATATATTTT. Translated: CASSWNSPGNTIYF.

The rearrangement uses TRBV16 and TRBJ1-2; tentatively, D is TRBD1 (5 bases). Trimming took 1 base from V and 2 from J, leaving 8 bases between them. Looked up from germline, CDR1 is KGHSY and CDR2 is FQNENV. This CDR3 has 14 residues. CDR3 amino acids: CASSQFGGNYGYTF. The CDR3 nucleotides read TGTGCCAGCAGCCAATTTGGGGGGAACTATGGCTACACCTTC.

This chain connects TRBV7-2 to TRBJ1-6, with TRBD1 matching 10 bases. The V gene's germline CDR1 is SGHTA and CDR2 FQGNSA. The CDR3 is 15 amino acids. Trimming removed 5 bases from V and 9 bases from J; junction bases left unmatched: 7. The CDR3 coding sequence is TGTGCCAGCAGCCCGGTTGGGACAGGGGTTTCACCCCTCCACTTT. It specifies CASSPVGTGVSPLHF.

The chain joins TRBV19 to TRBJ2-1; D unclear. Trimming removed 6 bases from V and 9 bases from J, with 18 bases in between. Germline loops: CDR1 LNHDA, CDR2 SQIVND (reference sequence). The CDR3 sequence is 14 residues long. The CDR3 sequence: CASSQVRERPEQFF. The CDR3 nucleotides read TGTGCCAGTAGCCAGGTCCGTGAGCGCCCTGAGCAGTTCTTC.

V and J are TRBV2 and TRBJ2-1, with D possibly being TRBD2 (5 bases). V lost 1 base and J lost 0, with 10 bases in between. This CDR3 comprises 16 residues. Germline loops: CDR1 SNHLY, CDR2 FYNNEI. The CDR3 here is CASSEGGGPSYNEQFF. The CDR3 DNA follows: TGTGCCAGCAGTGAAGGTGGCGGGCCCTCCTACAATGAGCAGTTCTTC.

CDR3 protein: CASSFQQGPSYEQYF. The DNA of the CDR3 is TGTGCCAGCAGCTTCCAACAGGGGCCCTCCTACGAGCAGTACTTC. The chain carries TRBV7-8 and TRBJ2-7, with 7 positions matching TRBD1. The CDR3 has 15 amino acids. With V trimmed by 3 bases and J by 0 bases, 5 bases remained unmatched. The germline CDR1 and CDR2 sequences are SGHVS and FQNEAQ. The complete variable domain, with remaining parts taken from reference TRBV7-8 and TRBJ2-7, reads GAGVSQSPRYKVAKRGQDVALRCDPISGHVSLFWYQQALGQGPEFLTYFQNEAQLDKSGLPSDRFFAERPEGSVSTLKIQRTQQEDSAVYLCASSFQQGPSYEQYFGPGTRLTVT.

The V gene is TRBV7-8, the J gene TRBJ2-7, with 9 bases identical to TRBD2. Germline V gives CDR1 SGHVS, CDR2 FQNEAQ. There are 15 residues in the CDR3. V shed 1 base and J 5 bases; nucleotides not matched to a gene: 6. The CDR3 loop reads CASSLEAGGGDEQYF. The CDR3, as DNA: TGTGCCAGCAGCTTAGAGGCGGGAGGGGGGGACGAGCAGTACTTC.